These T cell receptor beta chains were read from a single sample in a study of T cell changes during pregnancy in multiple sclerosis. TCRdb keeps only in-frame clones here, not all; method: immunoSEQ multiplex PCR. The sample includes 75,000 to 95,000 clones, approximately 89% of them seen just once. The specimen comprised peripheral blood, sampled before pregnancy. The source of these receptors is a female donor with multiple sclerosis, enrolled in a pregnancy study. Each CDR3 is given with its conserved first and last residue. D genes are given only for firm matches. A clone size is listed for some rows: how often the clone was seen (once, few, many), or a class if it is expanded.

TRBJ2-2	-	TRBV7-9	TRBD2	CASSPAGATGELFF	TGTGCCAGCAGCCCTGCGGGAGCCACCGGGGAGCTGTTTTTT
TRBJ1-4	-	TRBV11-2	TRBD1	CASSKTGGRRDEKLFF	TGTGCCAGCAGCAAGACAGGGGGCAGAAGGGATGAAAAACTGTTTTTT
TRBJ2-7	-	TRBV5-8	TRBD2	CASSLEGTSGGAPSYEQYF	TGTGCCAGCAGCTTGGAAGGGACTAGCGGGGGCGCACCCTCCTACGAGCAGTACTTC
TRBJ2-7	-	TRBV27	-	CASSSRDRSYEQYF	TGTGCCAGCAGTTCACGTGACAGGTCCTACGAGCAGTACTTC
TRBJ2-2	-	TRBV30	-	CAWSVGGRAAGELFF	TGTGCCTGGAGTGTGGGCGGGCGGGCGGCCGGGGAGCTGTTTTTT
TRBJ1-5	-	TRBV19	TRBD1	CASSINRDRNQPQHF	TGTGCCAGTAGTATCAACCGGGACAGAAATCAGCCCCAGCATTTT
TRBJ1-5	-	TRBV7-2	TRBD1	CASSSTGRHQPQHF	TGTGCCAGCAGCTCGACAGGGCGCCATCAGCCCCAGCATTTT
TRBJ1-2	-	TRBV6-5	-	CASSPGAFSGYGYTF	TGTGCCAGCAGCCCAGGGGCCTTCAGTGGCTATGGCTACACCTTC
TRBJ2-7	once	TRBV7-3	-	CASATWAGYEQYF	TGTGCCAGCGCGACCTGGGCGGGCTACGAGCAGTACTTC
TRBJ2-7	once	TRBV9	TRBD2	CASSVAPSAGGGQSYEQYF	TGTGCCAGCAGCGTAGCCCCATCAGCGGGAGGGGGTCAATCCTACGAGCAGTACTTC
TRBJ1-1	once	TRBV5-1	-	CASSSQGSTEAFF	TGCGCCAGCAGTTCCCAGGGTAGCACTGAAGCTTTCTTT
TRBJ1-5	-	TRBV9	-	CASSVDGVDNQPQHF	TGTGCCAGCAGCGTAGATGGAGTGGACAATCAGCCCCAGCATTTT
TRBJ2-5	-	TRBV19	TRBD1	CASRGGQGGETQYF	TGTGCCAGTAGAGGGGGACAGGGTGGAGAGACCCAGTACTTC